Sequencing of this T cell receptor beta chain was carried out in a study of cytomegalovirus exposure and HLA in healthy donors. The wider study: The study's early data release held 75 million to 95 million unique TCRs from HLA-typed donors.

Only one count was recorded for this clone. Its antigen is still unknown. Whole-study findings and limits: As was reported, the classifier diagnosed cytomegalovirus status with high specificity and sensitivity. Earlier findings revealed that most TCR beta V segments proved productive either about 87% or about 30% of the time. As confirmed in vitro, three CMV-associated chains were specific for CMV antigens.

The PCR contained 60 Vbeta and 13 Jbeta primers. Profiled with immunoSEQ multiplex PCR; TCRdb holds only in-frame clones, not every one. The sample lists 130,000 to 150,000 clones, about 80% occurring once. The length of the CDR3 is 15 residues. Trimming shortened V by 3 bases and J by 0 bases, and 9 bases separated the two germline ends. CDR1 is LNHDA and CDR2 is SQIVND in the germline V gene (reference sequence). The rearrangement links TRBV19 to TRBJ2-1, with D hard to call. This sequence originates from a man in his forties in good health and CMV-seronegative. Specimen: PBMCs. For the CDR3, the DNA is TGTGCCAGTAGTATGGCCGGCGGCTCCTACAATGAGCAGTTCTTC. Translating it yields CASSMAGGSYNEQFF. Filled out from reference TRBV19 and TRBJ2-1, the complete variable domain reads DGGITQSPKYLFRKEGQNVTLSCEQNLNHDAMYWYRQDPGQGLRLIYYSQIVNDFQKGDIAEGYSVSREKKESFPLTVTSAQKNPTAFYLCASSMAGGSYNEQFFGPGTRLTVL.